These 14 T cell receptor beta chains originate from one sample sequenced in a study of beta chain features in type 1 diabetes. Expressed TCRB transcripts got sequenced, as all isolated RNA was reverse transcribed. The protocol was immunoSEQ multiplex PCR, while the TCRdb copy is restricted to in-frame clones and leaves out a portion. The sample lists about 900,000 clones, roughly 15% occurring once. Sequenced sample: naive CD4+ T cells from blood. These receptors all come from a woman between 18 and 29 years old in good health.

This rearrangement joins TRBV9 to TRBJ2-5, with 15 positions matching TRBD2. V dropped 0 bases and J dropped 5; count of bases not matched to a gene: 5. Germline V gene lookup returns CDR1 SGDLS and CDR2 YYNGEE. The CDR3 loop spans 17 amino acids. The CDR3 DNA sequence: TGTGCCAGCAGCGTAGCCCTGGGACTAGCGGGAGGCGAGACCCAGTACTTC. Protein product: CASSVALGLAGGETQYF.

This clone was seen only a few times. The chain joins TRBV28 to TRBJ2-1, with D possibly being TRBD1 (6 bases). V was trimmed by 8 bases and J by 4 bases, leaving 12 bases between them. Germline V gives CDR1 MDHEN, CDR2 SYDVKM. The CDR3 spans 13 residues. In nucleotides, the CDR3 is TGTGCCAGCTTCAGGGACAAGTACAATGAGCAGTTCTTC. Translated, it gives CASFRDKYNEQFF.

This clone was seen a few times. J is TRBJ2-1 and V is TRBV11-2; TRBD2 matches 14 bases. Germline trimming cut 5 bases from V and 0 bases from J; bases unmatched to any gene: 0. This CDR3 comprises 16 residues. Germline loops: CDR1 SGHAT, CDR2 FQNNGV. Written as DNA, the CDR3 is TGTGCCAGCAGCGGACTAGCGGGGGGCTCCTACAATGAGCAGTTCTTC. Amino acid sequence: CASSGLAGGSYNEQFF.

The genes are TRBV27 and TRBJ1-2; TRBD1 aligns across 7 bases. Trimming cost V 11 bases and J 3 bases; bases outside gene matches: 12. Per germline, CDR1 MNHEY and CDR2 SMNVEV (reference sequence). The CDR3 spans 14 residues. In nucleotides, the CDR3 is TGTGCCGTCCGACAGGGTGGTCTTGACTATGGCTACACCTTC. This translates into CAVRQGGLDYGYTF.

The V gene is TRBV10-3, the J gene TRBJ2-5, with TRBD1 as a possible D gene (5 bases). V lost 10 bases, J lost 1 base, and 13 bases lay in between. Germline V CDR1 and CDR2: ENHRY, SYGVKD. There are 13 residues in the CDR3. For the CDR3, the DNA is TGTGCCAGCAGGGTTGGGGCCCAAGAGACCCAGTACTTC. It codes for CASRVGAQETQYF.

The rearrangement uses TRBV11-1 and TRBJ2-3, with unresolved D. V was cut by 4 bases and J by 2 bases, with 4 bases left in between. The CDR3 totals 12 residues. The germline gives CDR1 SGHAT, CDR2 FQDESV (reference sequence). Here the CDR3 reads CASSSFTDTQYF. The DNA of the CDR3 is TGTGCCAGCAGCTCATTCACAGATACGCAGTATTTT.

Note on this clone: The junction departs from germline at one end; a sequencing error may be responsible. V gene TRBV7-9 combines with J gene TRBJ1-2; D is unclear. Per the germline V gene, CDR1 is SEHNR and CDR2 is FQNEAQ (reference sequence). This CDR3 spans 14 amino acids. The CDR3 nucleotides read TGTGCCAGCAGCCATCGGACTCCGCACTATGGCTGCACCTTC. Translation gives CASSHRTPHYGCTF.

The chain couples TRBV5-6 to TRBJ1-5, with 9 nucleotides matching TRBD1. The germline V gene has CDR1 SGHDT and CDR2 YYEEEE. V lost 3 bases, J lost 4 bases, and 8 bases stayed unmatched. The CDR3 is 16 amino acids. CDR3 loop: CASSSRDRDLNQPQHF. In DNA form, the CDR3 reads TGTGCCAGCAGCTCCCGGGACAGGGATCTGAATCAGCCCCAGCATTTT.

The rearrangement joins TRBV6-5 to TRBJ1-5; TRBD1 matches at 9 bases. This CDR3 is built from 14 residues. J was trimmed by 6 bases and V by 5 bases; bases with no gene match: 5. In germline, CDR1 is MNHEY, CDR2 SVGAGI. DNA for the CDR3: TGTGCCAGCAGTCGAACAGGGGGCGTTCAGCCCCAGCATTTT. It is translated as CASSRTGGVQPQHF.

This clone appeared a few times. The chain is built from TRBV4-3 and TRBJ2-7, with TRBD2 matching 8 bases. V dropped 1 base and J dropped 2; count of bases not matched to a gene: 7. This CDR3 comprises 16 residues. Germline V gene lookup returns CDR1 LGHNA and CDR2 YSLEER. DNA of the CDR3: TGCGCCAGCAGCCAAGTCGTGAGCGGGAGACCCTACGAGCAGTACTTC. As protein: CASSQVVSGRPYEQYF.

This clone has more than one count but fewer than ten. The gene calls are TRBV2 and TRBJ2-3; TRBD2 matches at 7 bases. J gave up 2 bases and V 4 bases, and 6 bases lay outside the gene matches. There are 15 residues in the CDR3. The germline gives CDR1 SNHLY, CDR2 FYNNEI. The CDR3 region is CASSVGLAATDTQYF. Here the CDR3 DNA reads TGTGCCAGCAGTGTAGGGCTAGCGGCCACAGATACGCAGTATTTT.

This sequence joins TRBV7-3 and TRBJ2-5; 7 nucleotides line up with TRBD1. J lost 2 bases, V lost 4 bases, and 7 bases had no gene match. This CDR3 has 15 residues. In germline, CDR1 is SGHTA, CDR2 FQGTGA. The CDR3 DNA sequence: TGTGCCAGCAGCTCAACCGGGACAGCTCAAGAGACCCAGTACTTC. It encodes CASSSTGTAQETQYF.

This chain connects TRBV13 to TRBJ1-1; no clear D gene. V lost 1 base and J 11 bases, leaving 17 bases between the germline ends. The CDR3 is made up of 14 amino acids. Germline CDR1 and CDR2: PRHDT and FYEKMQ (reference sequence). The CDR3 DNA is TGTGCCAGCAGCTTAGCGGGAACCGCTATTTTTGCTTTCTTT. Protein product: CASSLAGTAIFAFF.

The chain employs TRBV28 and TRBJ2-1; D perhaps matches TRBD2 (6 bases). Per the germline V gene, CDR1 is MDHEN and CDR2 is SYDVKM. The CDR3 length is 14 residues. V lost 2 bases, J lost 6 bases, and 11 bases lay in between. The CDR3 DNA follows: TGTGCCAGCAGTTTACCGGGAGAGCTCAATGAGCAGTTCTTC. This encodes CASSLPGELNEQFF.